These 10 T cell receptor beta chains were all obtained from the same sample, sequenced in a study of cytomegalovirus exposure and HLA in healthy donors. With 60 Vbeta and 13 Jbeta primers, the PCR was carried out. Produced via immunoSEQ multiplex PCR; TCRdb's table is partial and in-frame only. The data contain some 150,000 clones, around 10% of them singletons. Sample: PBMCs. The receptors were gathered from a man in his forties or fifties in good health and CMV-seronegative.

The CDR3: CASSPGQGGNEKLFF. The CDR3 DNA follows: TGTGCCAGCTCACCCGGACAGGGTGGGAATGAAAAACTGTTTTTT. The V gene is TRBV18, the J gene TRBJ1-4; TRBD1 matches at 8 bases. Germline values: CDR1 KGHSH, CDR2 LQKENI. Trimming cost V 3 bases and J 5 bases; bases outside gene matches: 5. CDR3 length equals 15 residues.

There are a few counts of this clone. The V gene is TRBV19, the J gene TRBJ2-7; 9 bases match TRBD1. This CDR3 has 15 amino acids. Germline CDR1 and CDR2: LNHDA and SQIVND (reference sequence). With 5 bases clipped from V and 3 bases from J, the junction kept 8 bases outside the gene matches. This CDR3 is CASSSPGQGLYEQYF. The CDR3 DNA follows: TGTGCCAGTAGTTCGCCGGGACAGGGCCTCTACGAGCAGTACTTC.

This clone has only a few counts. This rearrangement joins TRBV6-4 to TRBJ1-1, with D tentatively TRBD1 (5 bases). The germline V gene encodes CDR1 MRHNA and CDR2 SNTAGT. CDR3 length: 16 amino acids. The V end lost 11 bases, the J end lost 1 base, and 23 bases lay between the germline ends. The CDR3 bases are TGTGCCCGCCTAACGGGGGAGGATAGAAGGAACACTGAAGCTTTCTTT. Encoded protein: CARLTGEDRRNTEAFF.

The chain carries TRBV9 and TRBJ2-1; no firm D call. Between the trimmed V and J ends, which lost 0 bases and 1 base, there was a span of 8 bases. Germline CDR1 SGDLS, CDR2 YYNGEE. The CDR3 has 15 residues. This CDR3 reads CASSVGSVSYNEQFF. DNA for the CDR3: TGTGCCAGCAGCGTAGGGTCGGTTTCCTACAATGAGCAGTTCTTC. Using reference TRBV9 and TRBJ2-1 for the parts outside the CDR3, the full variable domain is DSGVTQTPKHLITATGQRVTLRCSPRSGDLSVYWYQQSLDQGLQFLIQYYNGEERAKGNILERFSAQQFPDLHSELNLSSLELGDSALYFCASSVGSVSYNEQFFGPGTRLTVL.

The chain links TRBV9 to TRBJ2-5; D perhaps matches TRBD2 (6 bases). Germline assignment: CDR1 SGDLS and CDR2 YYNGEE. The CDR3 has 14 residues. V was clipped by 2 bases and J by 4 bases, with 12 bases between them. The CDR3 loop is CASSVQPGGETQYF. The CDR3 DNA sequence: TGTGCCAGCAGCGTTCAGCCCGGGGGAGAGACCCAGTACTTC.

This clone was seen only a few times. The chain recombines TRBV7-8 with TRBJ2-3; 9 nucleotides agree with TRBD2. J lost 2 bases, V lost 4 bases, and 10 bases had no gene match. The CDR3 has 17 residues. Per the germline V gene, CDR1 is SGHVS and CDR2 is FQNEAQ. As DNA, the CDR3 is TGTGCCAGCAGCTACGGGCGAGCGGGAGGTACCACAGATACGCAGTATTTT. This sequence encodes CASSYGRAGGTTDTQYF.

A few counts support this clone. The V call is TRBV29-1, the J call TRBJ1-1; D is possibly TRBD1 (6 bases). The CDR3 is 14 amino acids. V lost 5 bases to trimming and J lost 5 bases, with 18 bases between them. CDR1 is SQVTM, CDR2 ANQGSEA, per germline. CDR3 in DNA: TGCAGCGTTTCTGGGGGGGGCGTGGGAACTGAAGCTTTCTTT. The encoded protein is CSVSGGGVGTEAFF.

This clone came up a few times. The chain is built from TRBV6-5 and TRBJ1-2; weak D call: TRBD1 (5 bases). The V gene lost 7 bases and the J gene lost 4 bases, with 13 bases spanning the gap. Germline CDR1 and CDR2: MNHEY and SVGAGI. This CDR3 contains 13 residues. The CDR3 DNA sequence: TGTGCCAGCAAAGTGGGGGGGACCTATGGCTACACCTTC. This sequence encodes CASKVGGTYGYTF.

This rearrangement joins TRBV5-6 to TRBJ2-6; weak D call: TRBD2 (5 bases). The V gene lost 4 bases and the J gene lost 0 bases, with 20 bases spanning the gap. The CDR3 covers 19 residues. From germline, CDR1 is SGHDT and CDR2 YYEEEE. The CDR3 DNA follows: TGTGCCAGCAGCCAGAGCGGACGGTTCCCAAACTCTGGGGCCAACGTCCTGACTTTC. Translation: CASSQSGRFPNSGANVLTF.

This clone appeared a few times. This chain connects TRBV25-1 to TRBJ2-5; no firm D call. Between the trimmed V and J ends, which lost 5 bases and 4 bases, there was a span of 11 bases. The germline CDR1 and CDR2 sequences are MGHDK and SYGVNS. The CDR3 has 13 amino acids. Here the CDR3 reads CASSLDSRETQYF. The CDR3 bases are TGTGCCAGCAGTTTAGATAGCCGAGAGACCCAGTACTTC.